One and the same sample provided the 23 T cell receptor beta chains below, sequenced in a study of T cell repertoires in aging, cancer and after chemotherapy. A mixed TRB-A/B primer pool amplified rearranged TRB by multiplex touch-down PCR. One entry per CDR3 protein, called by TCRdb with MiXCR from the multiplex PCR reads. The repertoire holds several thousand distinct CDR3 sequences, with under 55% as singletons. Peripheral blood genomic DNA, not sorted cells or RNA, was the template. Sequencing was performed on blood. The receptors here all came from a human donor in good health.

The gene calls are TRBV18 and TRBJ1-1; 8 bases match TRBD1. Looked up from germline, CDR1 is KGHSH and CDR2 is LQKENI. There are 11 residues in the CDR3. Trimming cost V 5 bases and J 8 bases; bases outside gene matches: 1. This chain's CDR3 is CASSNRGEAFF. The CDR3, as DNA: TGTGCCAGCTCAAACAGGGGGGAAGCTTTCTTT.

This chain joins TRBV27 and TRBJ2-7; possibly TRBD1 or TRBD2 for D (5 bases each). The germline V and J ends were trimmed by 5 bases and 3 bases, with 11 bases remaining between them. This CDR3 is built from 13 residues. Per germline, CDR1 MNHEY and CDR2 SMNVEV (reference sequence). CDR3 DNA sequence: TGTGCCAGCAGTGCCGGTGGGGGCTACGAGCAGTACTTC. As protein: CASSAGGGYEQYF.

This chain joins TRBV6-5 and TRBJ2-6; D is ambiguous. Trimming stripped 2 bases from V and 1 base from J, with 9 bases between. Looked up from germline, CDR1 is MNHEY and CDR2 is SVGAGI. The CDR3 has 16 residues. The CDR3 region is CASSYLDPSGANVLTF. The CDR3 DNA reads TGTGCCAGCAGTTACCTTGACCCGTCTGGGGCCAACGTCCTGACTTTC.

The CDR3, as DNA: TGTGCCAGCACTTGGACAGGGACAAATGAGCAGTTCTTC. It yields the protein CASTWTGTNEQFF. The chain employs TRBV6-5 and TRBJ2-1, with 8 bases matching TRBD1. Looked up from germline, CDR1 is MNHEY and CDR2 is SVGAGI. The V segment lost 7 bases and the J segment 7 bases; nucleotides outside the gene matches: 6. This CDR3 region has 13 residues.

This chain connects TRBV6-4 to TRBJ2-7, with D perhaps TRBD2 (6 bases). The CDR3 has 13 residues. The V end was cut by 6 bases, the J end by 2 bases, with 11 bases between. The V gene's germline CDR1 is MRHNA and CDR2 SNTAGT. The CDR3 DNA follows: TGTGCCAGCAGCCCGGGACTTACCTACGAGCAGTACTTC. It encodes CASSPGLTYEQYF.

The rearrangement links TRBV5-5 to TRBJ2-1; the D is unclear. The CDR3 is made up of 10 amino acids. V was cut by 9 bases and J by 6 bases, with 7 bases left in between. The germline CDR1 and CDR2 sequences are SGHKS and YYEKEE (reference sequence). CDR3 DNA: TGTGCCAAGAGTGTCAATGAGCAGTTCTTC. It yields the protein CAKSVNEQFF.

In regard to this clonotype: The junction differs from germline at one of its ends, possibly a read error. The chain combines TRBV6-1 with TRBJ2-1, with a tentative D call TRBD1 (5 bases). The V gene's germline CDR1 is MNHNS and CDR2 SASEGT. There are 17 residues in the CDR3. CDR3 residues: CASSEEGNLGLYNKQFF. The CDR3 DNA is TGTGCCAGCAGTGAAGAGGGGAACCTAGGTCTCTACAATAAGCAGTTCTTC.

The V and J genes are TRBV5-4 and TRBJ2-7; 9 bases align to TRBD2. The CDR3 spans 14 residues. The junction had 7 bases not matched to a gene; V was cut back by 4 bases and J by 5 bases. The germline gives CDR1 SGHNT, CDR2 YYREEE (reference sequence). In DNA form, the CDR3 reads TGTGCCAGCAGCCGGAATAGCGGGAGCCACGAGCAGTACTTC. This translates into CASSRNSGSHEQYF.

About this clonotype itself: The junction departs from the called germline gene at one end, perhaps through a read error. CDR3 region: CASSFDKPYGYTF. CDR3 coding DNA: TGCGCCAGCAGCTTTGACAAACCCTATGGCTACACCTTC. The chain joins TRBV5-5 to TRBJ1-2, with no clear D. This CDR3 comprises 13 residues. CDR1 SGHKS and CDR2 YYEKEE come from the germline V gene (reference sequence).

V is TRBV5-4 and J is TRBJ2-1, with TRBD2 identical over 11 bases. CDR3 length equals 17 residues. Losses at the gene ends were 5 bases for V and 9 bases for J; bases not matched to a gene: 16. The V gene's germline CDR1 is SGHNT and CDR2 YYREEE (reference sequence). CDR3 DNA: TGTGCCAGCAGACGCGATCTAGCGGGAGGTATTAAGAGTGAGCAGTTCTTC. It codes for CASRRDLAGGIKSEQFF.

The chain has TRBV12-3 or TRBV12-4 and TRBJ1-2; D possibly corresponds to TRBD1 (5 bases). This CDR3 is built from 12 residues. Trimming took off 2 bases at V and 6 bases at J, with 7 bases between the two ends. CDR3 protein: CASSLSGNGYTF. The CDR3 DNA follows: TGTGCCAGCAGTTTATCAGGGAATGGCTACACCTTC.

This sequence joins TRBV5-6 and TRBJ1-1; D gene unclear. Trimming shortened V by 0 bases and J by 1 base, and 10 bases separated the two germline ends. Germline CDR1 is SGHDT and CDR2 is YYEEEE. The CDR3 extends over 15 amino acids. CDR3 in amino acids: CASSLVNRGNTEAFF. CDR3 DNA: TGTGCCAGCAGCTTGGTGAATCGGGGGAACACTGAAGCTTTCTTT.

V gene TRBV7-2 combines with J gene TRBJ2-5; D call uncertain. Germline assignment: CDR1 SGHTA and CDR2 FQGNSA. This CDR3 region has 12 residues. V gave up 5 bases and J gave up 5 bases, with 9 bases separating them. The CDR3 coding sequence is TGTGCCAGCAGCCTAACCCGGGAGACCCAGTACTTC. Translating gives CASSLTRETQYF.

This clonotype was detected a few times. The gene calls are TRBV30 and TRBJ1-4; unclear D gene. This CDR3 has 10 residues. Trimming stripped 2 bases from V and 7 bases from J, with 2 bases between. Germline assignment: CDR1 GTSNPN and CDR2 SVGIG (reference sequence). CDR3 sequence: CAWSREKLFF. The CDR3 DNA is TGTGCCTGGAGTCGTGAAAAACTGTTTTTT. Full variable domain (rest looked up from reference TRBV30 and TRBJ1-4): SQTIHQWPATLVQPVGSPLSLECTVEGTSNPNLYWYRQAAGRGLQLLFYSVGIGQISSEVPQNLSASRPQDRQFILSSKKLLLSDSGFYLCAWSREKLFFGSGTQLSVL.

This clonotype showed up just once. The gene calls are TRBV4-2 and TRBJ2-5; D is uncertain. The CDR3 length is 15 residues. The germline V gene encodes CDR1 LGHNA and CDR2 YNFKEQ. The ends were cut back, 0 bases at V and 4 bases at J, with 12 bases in the middle. The CDR3 sequence is CASSQERLGLETQYF. The CDR3 DNA is TGTGCCAGCAGCCAAGAACGGCTAGGTTTAGAGACCCAGTACTTC.

The rearrangement links TRBV19 to TRBJ2-7, with D possibly matching TRBD1 (6 bases). CDR3 length equals 15 residues. CDR1 is LNHDA, CDR2 SQIVND, per germline (reference sequence). Trimming removed 5 bases from V and 6 bases from J, with 20 bases in between. CDR3 coding DNA: TGTGCCAGTAGTCGCAACGGACAGTTTACTCGCGAGCAGTACTTC. It translates to CASSRNGQFTREQYF.

This clonotype has just a few counts. CDR3 residues: CASGVTSGANVLTF. The CDR3 DNA is TGTGCCAGCGGCGTTACCTCTGGGGCCAACGTCCTGACTTTC. This chain uses TRBV27 with TRBJ2-6; D not certain. The CDR3 length is 14 residues. Germline V lookup: CDR1 MNHEY, CDR2 SMNVEV (reference sequence). V shed 8 bases and J shed 0 bases, with 8 bases lying between them.

On this clonotype itself: Mismatch with germline at one junction end may stem from a read error. V gene TRBV6-5 combines with J gene TRBJ2-1, with D perhaps TRBD1 (6 bases). The CDR3 spans 15 residues. Germline CDR1 reads MNHEY; CDR2 reads SVGAGI. CDR3 in DNA: TGTGCCTGCAGAGGACAGTTCATAGCGAACAATAAGCAGTTCTTC. Its translation is CACRGQFIANNKQFF.

The CDR3 DNA reads TGTGCCAGCAGACAGGGCTCAAATTCACCCCTCCACTTT. This encodes CASRQGSNSPLHF. The V and J genes are TRBV6-6 and TRBJ1-6; maybe TRBD1 (6 bases). This CDR3 comprises 13 residues. The germline V gene has CDR1 MNHNY and CDR2 SVGAGI (reference sequence). V shed 6 bases and J shed 7 bases, with 10 bases lying between them.

CDR3 in amino acids: CSVVVQGDYGYTF. The CDR3 bases are TGCAGCGTTGTCGTGCAGGGGGACTATGGCTACACCTTC. The chain has TRBV29-1 and TRBJ1-2; 7 positions match TRBD1. This CDR3 spans 13 amino acids. J gave up 3 bases and V 4 bases, and 5 bases lay outside the gene matches. CDR1 and CDR2 (germline): SQVTM, ANQGSEA.

This clonotype was seen once. The chain carries TRBV6-5 and TRBJ1-2, with 7 bases aligning to TRBD1. The germline gives CDR1 MNHEY, CDR2 SVGAGI. V dropped 6 bases and J dropped 6; count of bases not matched to a gene: 7. The length of the CDR3 is 13 residues. The CDR3 nucleotides are TGTGCCAGCAGGGGGACCGGGACAGATGGCTACACCTTC. Its protein is CASRGTGTDGYTF.

This chain links TRBV13 with TRBJ2-1; 7 bases fit TRBD1. In germline, CDR1 is PRHDT, CDR2 FYEKMQ (reference sequence). The CDR3 sequence is 14 residues long. V lost 5 bases to trimming and J lost 5 bases; unmatched junction nucleotides: 6. CDR3 protein: CASSTLRGHNEQFF. Written as DNA, the CDR3 is TGTGCCAGCAGCACCCTAAGGGGGCACAATGAGCAGTTCTTC.

This clonotype was counted once. With a much larger clone just one base away, this may be a read error. This chain joins TRBV29-1 and TRBJ2-3, with 10 bases that match TRBD2. The ends lost 5 bases at V and 1 base at J; junction bases unmatched: 9. The CDR3 contains 16 residues. From germline, CDR1 is SQVTM and CDR2 ANQGSEA. CDR3 coding DNA: TGCAGCGTTCTCGGACTAGCGGACAAGGGCACAGATACGCAGTATTTT. Translation: CSVLGLADKGTDTQYF.